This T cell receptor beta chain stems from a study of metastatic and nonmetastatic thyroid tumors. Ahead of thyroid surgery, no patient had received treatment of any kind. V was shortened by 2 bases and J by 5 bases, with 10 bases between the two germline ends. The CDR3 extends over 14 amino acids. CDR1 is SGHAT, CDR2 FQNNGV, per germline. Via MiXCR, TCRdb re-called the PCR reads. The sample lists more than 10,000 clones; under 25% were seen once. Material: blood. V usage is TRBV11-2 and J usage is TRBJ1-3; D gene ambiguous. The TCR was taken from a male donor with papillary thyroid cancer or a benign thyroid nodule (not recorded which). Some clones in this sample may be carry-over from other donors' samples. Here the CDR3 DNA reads TGTGCCAGCAGCTTAACCGATCGTCGAAACACCATATATTTT. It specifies CASSLTDRRNTIYF. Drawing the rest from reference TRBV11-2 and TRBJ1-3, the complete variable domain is EAGVAQSPRYKIIEKRQSVAFWCNPISGHATLYWYQQILGQGPKLLIQFQNNGVVDDSQLPKDRFSAERLKGVDSTLKIQPAKLEDSAVYLCASSLTDRRNTIYFGEGSWLTVV.